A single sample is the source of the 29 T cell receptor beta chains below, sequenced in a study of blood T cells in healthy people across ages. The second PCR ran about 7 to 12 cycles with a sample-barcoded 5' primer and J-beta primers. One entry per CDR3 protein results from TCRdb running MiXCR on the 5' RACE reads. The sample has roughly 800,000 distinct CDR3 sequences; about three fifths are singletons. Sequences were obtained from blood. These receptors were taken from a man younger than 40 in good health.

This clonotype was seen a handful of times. The CDR3 DNA is TGTGCCAGCAGTTACTCTGGCGGTGACTACAATGAGCAGTTCTTC. Its protein product is CASSYSGGDYNEQFF. This chain joins TRBV6-2 or TRBV6-3 and TRBJ2-1, with D uncertain. The V gene's germline CDR1 is MNHEY and CDR2 SVGEGT. Trimming took off 0 bases at V and 3 bases at J, with 9 bases between the two ends. The CDR3 spans 15 residues.

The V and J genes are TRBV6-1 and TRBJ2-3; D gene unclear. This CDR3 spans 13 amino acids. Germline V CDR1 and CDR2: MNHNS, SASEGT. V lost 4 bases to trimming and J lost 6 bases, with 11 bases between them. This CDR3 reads CASSAEHSDTQYF. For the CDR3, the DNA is TGTGCCAGCAGTGCCGAGCATAGCGATACGCAGTATTTT.

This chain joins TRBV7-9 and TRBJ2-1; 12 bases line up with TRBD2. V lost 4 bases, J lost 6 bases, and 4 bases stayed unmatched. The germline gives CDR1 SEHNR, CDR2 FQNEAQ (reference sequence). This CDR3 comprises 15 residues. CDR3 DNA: TGTGCCAGCAGCTCCACGGGACTAGCGGGCAATGAGCAGTTCTTC. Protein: CASSSTGLAGNEQFF. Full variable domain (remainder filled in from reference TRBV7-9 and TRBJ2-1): DTGVSQNPRHKITKRGQNVTFRCDPISEHNRLYWYRQTLGQGPEFLTYFQNEAQLEKSRLLSDRFSAERPKGSFSTLEIQRTEQGDSAMYLCASSSTGLAGNEQFFGPGTRLTVL.

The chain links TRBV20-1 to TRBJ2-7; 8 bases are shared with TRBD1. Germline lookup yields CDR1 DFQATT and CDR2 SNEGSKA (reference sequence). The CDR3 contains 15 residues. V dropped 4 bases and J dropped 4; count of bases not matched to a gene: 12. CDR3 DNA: TGCAGTGCTACACCTCTGACAGGGGATGGATACGAGCAGTACTTC. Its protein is CSATPLTGDGYEQYF.

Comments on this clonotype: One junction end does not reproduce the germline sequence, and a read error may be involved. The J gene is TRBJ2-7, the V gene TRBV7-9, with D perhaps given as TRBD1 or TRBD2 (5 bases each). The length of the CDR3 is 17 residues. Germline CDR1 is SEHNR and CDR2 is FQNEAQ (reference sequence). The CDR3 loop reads CASSLAPGCQHSYEQYF. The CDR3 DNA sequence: TGTGCCAGCAGCCTAGCCCCAGGGTGCCAACACTCCTACGAGCAGTACTTC.

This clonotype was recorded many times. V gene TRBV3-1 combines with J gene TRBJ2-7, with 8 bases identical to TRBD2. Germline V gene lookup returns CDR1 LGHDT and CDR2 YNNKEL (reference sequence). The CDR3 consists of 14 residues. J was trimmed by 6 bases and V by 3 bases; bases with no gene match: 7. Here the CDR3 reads CASSQSPGGTEQYF. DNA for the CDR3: TGTGCCAGCAGCCAGTCCCCGGGGGGGACCGAGCAGTACTTC.

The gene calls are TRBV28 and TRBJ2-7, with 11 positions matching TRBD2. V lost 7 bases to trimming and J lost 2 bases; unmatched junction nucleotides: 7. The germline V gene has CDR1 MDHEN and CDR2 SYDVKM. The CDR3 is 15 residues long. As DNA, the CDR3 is TGTGCCAGCACCACTACTAGCGGGAGAGCCTACGAGCAGTACTTC. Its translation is CASTTTSGRAYEQYF.

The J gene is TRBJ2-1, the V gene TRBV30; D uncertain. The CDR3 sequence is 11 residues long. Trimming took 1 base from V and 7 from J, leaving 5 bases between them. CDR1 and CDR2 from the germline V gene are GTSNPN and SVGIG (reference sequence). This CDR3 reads CAWSGTNEQFF. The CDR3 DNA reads TGTGCCTGGAGTGGAACGAATGAGCAGTTCTTC.

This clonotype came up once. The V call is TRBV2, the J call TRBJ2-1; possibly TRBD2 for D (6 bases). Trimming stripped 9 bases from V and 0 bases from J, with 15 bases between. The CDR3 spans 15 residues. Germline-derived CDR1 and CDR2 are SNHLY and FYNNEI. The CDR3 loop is CASAPGLYSYNEQFF. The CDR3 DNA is TGTGCCAGTGCCCCGGGACTTTACTCCTACAATGAGCAGTTCTTC.

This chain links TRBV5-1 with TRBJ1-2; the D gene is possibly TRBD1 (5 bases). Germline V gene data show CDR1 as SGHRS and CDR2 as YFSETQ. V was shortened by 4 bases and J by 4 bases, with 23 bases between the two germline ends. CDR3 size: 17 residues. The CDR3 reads CASSPGGQTPRGYGYTF. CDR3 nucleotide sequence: TGCGCCAGCAGCCCGGGGGGTCAGACACCAAGGGGCTATGGCTACACCTTC. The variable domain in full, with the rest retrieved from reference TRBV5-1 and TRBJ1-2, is KAGVTQTPRYLIKTRGQQVTLSCSPISGHRSVSWYQQTPGQGLQFLFEYFSETQRNKGNFPGRFSGRQFSNSRSEMNVSTLELGDSALYLCASSPGGQTPRGYGYTFGSGTRLTVV.

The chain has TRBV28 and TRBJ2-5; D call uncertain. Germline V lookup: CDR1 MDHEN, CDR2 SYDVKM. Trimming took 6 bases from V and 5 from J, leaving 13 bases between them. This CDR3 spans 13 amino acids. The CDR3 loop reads CASRPIGRETQYF. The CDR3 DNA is TGTGCCAGCAGACCCATAGGACGGGAGACCCAGTACTTC. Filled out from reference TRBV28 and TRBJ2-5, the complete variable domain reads DVKVTQSSRYLVKRTGEKVFLECVQDMDHENMFWYRQDPGLGLRLIYFSYDVKMKEKGDIPEGYSVSREKKERFSLILESASTNQTSMYLCASRPIGRETQYFGPGTRLLVL.

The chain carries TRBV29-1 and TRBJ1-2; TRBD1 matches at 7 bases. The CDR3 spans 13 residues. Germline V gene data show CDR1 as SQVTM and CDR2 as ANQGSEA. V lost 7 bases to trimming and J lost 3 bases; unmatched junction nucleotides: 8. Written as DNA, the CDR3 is TGCAGCGCCGCACAGGGGATTGACTATGGCTACACCTTC. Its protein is CSAAQGIDYGYTF.

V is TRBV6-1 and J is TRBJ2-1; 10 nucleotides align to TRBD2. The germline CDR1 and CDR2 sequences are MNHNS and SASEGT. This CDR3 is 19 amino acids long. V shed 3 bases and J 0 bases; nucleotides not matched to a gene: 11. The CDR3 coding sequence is TGTGCCAGCAGTGACGCCTTAGGGGCTAGCGGGAGCTCCTACAATGAGCAGTTCTTC. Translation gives CASSDALGASGSSYNEQFF.

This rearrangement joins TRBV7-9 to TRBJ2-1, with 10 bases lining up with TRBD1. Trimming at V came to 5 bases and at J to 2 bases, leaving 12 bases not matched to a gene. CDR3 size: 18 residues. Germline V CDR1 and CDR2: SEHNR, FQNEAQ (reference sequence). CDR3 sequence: CASSPKRTGGITYNEQFF. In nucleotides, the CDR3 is TGTGCCAGCAGCCCCAAGCGGACAGGGGGAATCACCTACAATGAGCAGTTCTTC. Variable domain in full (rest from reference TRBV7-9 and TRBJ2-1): DTGVSQNPRHKITKRGQNVTFRCDPISEHNRLYWYRQTLGQGPEFLTYFQNEAQLEKSRLLSDRFSAERPKGSFSTLEIQRTEQGDSAMYLCASSPKRTGGITYNEQFFGPGTRLTVL.

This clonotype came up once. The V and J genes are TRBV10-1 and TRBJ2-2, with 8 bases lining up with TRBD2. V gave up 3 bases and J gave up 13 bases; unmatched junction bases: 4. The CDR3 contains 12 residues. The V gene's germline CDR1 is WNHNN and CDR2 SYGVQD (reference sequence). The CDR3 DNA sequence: TGCGCCAGCAGTGATCCGGGACTAGGGCTGTTTTTT. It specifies CASSDPGLGLFF.

Here the CDR3 DNA reads TGTGCCGCATGGGCTCCGGGACAGGCCCACGAGCAGTACTTC. Its protein is CAAWAPGQAHEQYF. The rearrangement links TRBV28 to TRBJ2-5, with 8 bases that match TRBD1. The better agreement between TRBJ2-7 and the DNA end casts doubt on the J call. The CDR3 consists of 14 residues. Looked up from germline, CDR1 is MDHEN and CDR2 is SYDVKM.

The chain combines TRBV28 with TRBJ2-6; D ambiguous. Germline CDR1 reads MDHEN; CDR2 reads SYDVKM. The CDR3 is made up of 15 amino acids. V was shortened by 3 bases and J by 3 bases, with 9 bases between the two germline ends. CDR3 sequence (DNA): TGTGCCAGCAGTTTCCCTTCCTTTGGGGCCAACGTCCTGACTTTC. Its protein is CASSFPSFGANVLTF.

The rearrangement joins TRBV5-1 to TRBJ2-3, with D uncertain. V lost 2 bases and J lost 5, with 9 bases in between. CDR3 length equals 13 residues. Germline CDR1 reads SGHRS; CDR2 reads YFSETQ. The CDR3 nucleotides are TGCGCCAGCAGCTTCGACAATGGAGATACGCAGTATTTT. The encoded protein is CASSFDNGDTQYF.

The CDR3 DNA is TGCGCCAGCAGCTTGTTATCTAGCGGTACCAATGAGCAGTTCTTC. Its protein is CASSLLSSGTNEQFF. The V gene is TRBV5-1, the J gene TRBJ2-1, with 7 bases matching TRBD2. V shed 1 base, J shed 6 bases, and the junction held 7 bases outside the gene matches. Looked up from germline, CDR1 is SGHRS and CDR2 is YFSETQ. The CDR3 consists of 15 residues.

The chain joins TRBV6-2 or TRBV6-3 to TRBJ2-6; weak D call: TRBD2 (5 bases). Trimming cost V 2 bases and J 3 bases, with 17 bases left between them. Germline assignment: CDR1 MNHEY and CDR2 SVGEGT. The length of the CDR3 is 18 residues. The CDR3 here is CASSYRSGFTSGANVLTF. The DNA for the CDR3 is TGTGCCAGCAGTTACCGTTCAGGATTTACTAGTGGGGCCAACGTCCTGACTTTC.

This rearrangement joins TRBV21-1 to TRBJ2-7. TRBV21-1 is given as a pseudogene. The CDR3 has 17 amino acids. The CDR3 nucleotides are TGTGCCAGCAGCAAAGCGCGAGGTAACGGGTCGGACTACGAGCAGTACTTC. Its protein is CASSKARGNGSDYEQYF.

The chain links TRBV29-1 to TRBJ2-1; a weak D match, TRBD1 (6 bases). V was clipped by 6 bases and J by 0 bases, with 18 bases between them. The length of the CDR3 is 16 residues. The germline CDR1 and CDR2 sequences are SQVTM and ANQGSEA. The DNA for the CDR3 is TGCAGCGTCGCTACGACAGGCCCGAGCTCCTACAATGAGCAGTTCTTC. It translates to CSVATTGPSSYNEQFF.

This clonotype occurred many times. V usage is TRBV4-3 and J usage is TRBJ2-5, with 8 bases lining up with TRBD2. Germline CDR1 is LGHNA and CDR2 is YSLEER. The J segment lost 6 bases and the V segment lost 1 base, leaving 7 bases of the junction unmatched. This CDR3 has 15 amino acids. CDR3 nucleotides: TGCGCCAGCAGCCAAGCCACCGGGACTAGTCAGACCCAGTACTTC. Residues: CASSQATGTSQTQYF.

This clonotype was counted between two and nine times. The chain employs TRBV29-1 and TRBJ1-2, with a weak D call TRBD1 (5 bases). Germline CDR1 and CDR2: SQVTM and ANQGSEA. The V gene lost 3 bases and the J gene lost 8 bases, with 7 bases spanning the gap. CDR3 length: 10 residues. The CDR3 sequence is CSVDQGGYTF. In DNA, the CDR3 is TGCAGCGTTGACCAGGGCGGCTACACCTTC.

The CDR3 DNA follows: TGTGCCAGCGGGGGTGCGGTAGGGGATACGCAGTATTTT. Amino acid sequence: CASGGAVGDTQYF. The chain links TRBV11-2 to TRBJ2-3; perhaps D is TRBD1 or TRBD2 (5 bases each). This CDR3 has 13 residues. Trimming pared 8 bases from V and 6 bases from J, leaving 15 bases between. Germline loops: CDR1 SGHAT, CDR2 FQNNGV.

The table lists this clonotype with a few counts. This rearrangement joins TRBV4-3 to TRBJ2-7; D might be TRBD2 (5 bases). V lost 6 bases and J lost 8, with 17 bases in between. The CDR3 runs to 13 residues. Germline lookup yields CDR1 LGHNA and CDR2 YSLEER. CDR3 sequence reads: CASRLFPGIQQYF. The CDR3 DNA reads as TGCGCCAGCAGACTGTTCCCGGGAATCCAGCAGTACTTC.

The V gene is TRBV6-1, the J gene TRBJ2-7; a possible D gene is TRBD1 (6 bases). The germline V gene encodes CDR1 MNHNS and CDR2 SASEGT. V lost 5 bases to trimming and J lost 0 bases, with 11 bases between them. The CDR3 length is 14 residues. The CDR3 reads CASSSQGPSYEQYF. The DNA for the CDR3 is TGTGCCAGCAGTTCTCAGGGGCCCTCCTACGAGCAGTACTTC.

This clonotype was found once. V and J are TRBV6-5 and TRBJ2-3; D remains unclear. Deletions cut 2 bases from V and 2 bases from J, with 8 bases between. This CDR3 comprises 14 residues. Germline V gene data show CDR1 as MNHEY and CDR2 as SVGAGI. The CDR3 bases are TGTGCCAGCAGTTACAGTCAAAACACAGATACGCAGTATTTT. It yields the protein CASSYSQNTDTQYF.

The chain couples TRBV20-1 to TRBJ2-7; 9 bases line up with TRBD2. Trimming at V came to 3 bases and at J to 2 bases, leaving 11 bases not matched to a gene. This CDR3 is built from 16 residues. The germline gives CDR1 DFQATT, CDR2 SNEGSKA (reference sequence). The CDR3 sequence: CSASEVAGDLPYEQYF. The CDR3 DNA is TGCAGTGCTAGCGAGGTAGCGGGGGACTTGCCCTACGAGCAGTACTTC.